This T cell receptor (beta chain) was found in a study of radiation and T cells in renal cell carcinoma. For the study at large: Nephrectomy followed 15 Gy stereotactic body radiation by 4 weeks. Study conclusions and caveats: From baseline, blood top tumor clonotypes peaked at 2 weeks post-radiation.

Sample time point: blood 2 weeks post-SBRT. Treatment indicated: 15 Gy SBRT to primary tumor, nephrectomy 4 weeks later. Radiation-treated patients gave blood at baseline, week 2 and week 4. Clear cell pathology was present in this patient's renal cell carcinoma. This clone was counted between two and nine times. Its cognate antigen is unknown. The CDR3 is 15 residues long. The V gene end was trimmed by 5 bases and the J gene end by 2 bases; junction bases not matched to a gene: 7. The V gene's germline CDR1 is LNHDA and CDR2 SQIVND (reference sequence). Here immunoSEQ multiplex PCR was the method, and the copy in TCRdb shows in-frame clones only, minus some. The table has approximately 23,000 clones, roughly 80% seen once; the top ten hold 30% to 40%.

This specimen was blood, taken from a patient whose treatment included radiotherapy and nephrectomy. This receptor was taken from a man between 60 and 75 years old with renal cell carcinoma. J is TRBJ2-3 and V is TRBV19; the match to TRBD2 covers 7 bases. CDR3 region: CASSGRSGNTDTQYF. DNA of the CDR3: TGTGCCAGTAGTGGTCGAAGCGGGAACACAGATACGCAGTATTTT.